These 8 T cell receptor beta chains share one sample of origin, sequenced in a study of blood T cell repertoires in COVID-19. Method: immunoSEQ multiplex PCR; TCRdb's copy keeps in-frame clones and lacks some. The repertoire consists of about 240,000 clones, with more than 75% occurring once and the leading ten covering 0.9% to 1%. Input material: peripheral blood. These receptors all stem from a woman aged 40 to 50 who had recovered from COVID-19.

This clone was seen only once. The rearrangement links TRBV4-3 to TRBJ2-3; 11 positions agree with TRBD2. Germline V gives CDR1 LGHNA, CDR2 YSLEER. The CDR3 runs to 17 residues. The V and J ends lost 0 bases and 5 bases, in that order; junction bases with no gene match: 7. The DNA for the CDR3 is TGCGCCAGCAGCCAAGATTTAGCGGGAGGGCCCGGAGATACGCAGTATTTT. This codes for CASSQDLAGGPGDTQYF.

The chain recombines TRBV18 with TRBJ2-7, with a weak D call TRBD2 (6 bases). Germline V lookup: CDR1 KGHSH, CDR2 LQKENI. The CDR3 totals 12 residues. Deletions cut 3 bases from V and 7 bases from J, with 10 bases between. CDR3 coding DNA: TGTGCCAGCTCACCCCCCCGGGGGGAGCAGTACTTC. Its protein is CASSPPRGEQYF.

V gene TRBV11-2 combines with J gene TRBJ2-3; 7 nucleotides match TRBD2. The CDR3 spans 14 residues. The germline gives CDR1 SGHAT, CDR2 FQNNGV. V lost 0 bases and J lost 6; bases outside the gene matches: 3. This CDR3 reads CASSLDGGLDTQYF. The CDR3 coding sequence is TGTGCCAGCAGCTTAGACGGGGGGTTGGATACGCAGTATTTT. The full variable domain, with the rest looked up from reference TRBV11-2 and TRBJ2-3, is EAGVAQSPRYKIIEKRQSVAFWCNPISGHATLYWYQQILGQGPKLLIQFQNNGVVDDSQLPKDRFSAERLKGVDSTLKIQPAKLEDSAVYLCASSLDGGLDTQYFGPGTRLTVL.

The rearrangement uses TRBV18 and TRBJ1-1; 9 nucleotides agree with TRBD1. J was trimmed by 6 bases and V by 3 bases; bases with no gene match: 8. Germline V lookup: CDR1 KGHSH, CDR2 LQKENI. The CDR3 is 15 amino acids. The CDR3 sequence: CASSPIPTGGPEAFF. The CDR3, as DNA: TGTGCCAGCTCACCGATCCCTACAGGGGGCCCTGAAGCTTTCTTT. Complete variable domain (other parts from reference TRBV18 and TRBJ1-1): NAGVMQNPRHLVRRRGQEARLRCSPMKGHSHVYWYRQLPEEGLKFMVYLQKENIIDESGMPKERFSAEFPKEGPSILRIQQVVRGDSAAYFCASSPIPTGGPEAFFGQGTRLTVV.

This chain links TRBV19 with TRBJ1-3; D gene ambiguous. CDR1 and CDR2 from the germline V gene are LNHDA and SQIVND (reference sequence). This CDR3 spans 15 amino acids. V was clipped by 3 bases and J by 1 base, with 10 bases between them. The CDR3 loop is CASSISAGSGNTIYF. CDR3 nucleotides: TGTGCCAGTAGTATCTCGGCCGGGTCTGGAAACACCATATATTTT.

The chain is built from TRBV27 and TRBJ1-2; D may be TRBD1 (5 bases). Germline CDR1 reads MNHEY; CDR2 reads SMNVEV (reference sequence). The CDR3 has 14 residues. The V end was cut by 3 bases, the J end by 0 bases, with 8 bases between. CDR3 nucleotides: TGTGCCAGCAGTTTGGGACTGACTAACTATGGCTACACCTTC. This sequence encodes CASSLGLTNYGYTF.

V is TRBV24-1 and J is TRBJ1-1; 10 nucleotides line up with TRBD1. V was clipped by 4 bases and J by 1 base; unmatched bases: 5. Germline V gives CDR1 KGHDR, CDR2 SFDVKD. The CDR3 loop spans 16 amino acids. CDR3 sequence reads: CATSEADRGPNTEAFF. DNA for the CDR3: TGTGCCACCAGTGAAGCTGACAGGGGGCCGAACACTGAAGCTTTCTTT.

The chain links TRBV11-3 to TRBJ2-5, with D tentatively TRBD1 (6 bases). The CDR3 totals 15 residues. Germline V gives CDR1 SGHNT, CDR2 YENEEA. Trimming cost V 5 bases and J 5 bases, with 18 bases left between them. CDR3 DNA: TGTGCCAGCAGCCCTATTGGGGGCCCTGGGGAGACCCAGTACTTC. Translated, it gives CASSPIGGPGETQYF.